The 13 T cell receptor beta chains presented below share a single source sample, sequenced in a study of metastatic and nonmetastatic thyroid tumors. Nobody among the patients had been given any treatment before thyroid surgery. TCRdb re-called clones via MiXCR from the PCR reads. The sample gives approximately 90,000 clones, 9.5% to 15% of which show up once; about 10% is in the top ten. The specimen was blood. These receptors all stem from a female donor with papillary thyroid cancer or a benign thyroid nodule (not recorded which). Some clones in this sample may be carry-over from other donors' samples.

This clone was found many times. This sample also contains other DNA sequences that code for the same CDR3. The chain links TRBV10-3 to TRBJ1-5; TRBD1 agrees at 8 bases. Germline CDR1 reads ENHRY; CDR2 reads SYGVKD. The CDR3 extends over 17 amino acids. After removal of 10 bases from V and 4 bases from J, the junction contained 18 bases not matched to a gene. The CDR3 region is CATSRGLGQVLNQPQHF. The DNA of the CDR3 is TGTGCCACCTCCCGGGGCCTGGGACAGGTCTTAAATCAGCCCCAGCATTTT.

This rearrangement joins TRBV2 to TRBJ2-7, with D possibly being TRBD2 (5 bases). Germline assignment: CDR1 SNHLY and CDR2 FYNNEI. This CDR3 spans 15 amino acids. The V gene lost 8 bases and the J gene lost 0 bases, with 17 bases spanning the gap. The CDR3 DNA reads as TGTGCCAGCGGCAAGGAGGCCGAGAGCTCCTACGAGCAGTACTTC. Translation: CASGKEAESSYEQYF.

This clone came up a few times. The chain uses TRBV6-2 or TRBV6-3 and TRBJ1-1; 7 bases are a match to TRBD1. Germline V lookup: CDR1 MNHEY, CDR2 SVGEGT. Germline trimming cut 9 bases from V and 3 bases from J; bases unmatched to any gene: 13. CDR3 size: 15 residues. The CDR3 sequence is CARPQGGLWDTEAFF. As DNA, the CDR3 is TGTGCCAGACCCCAGGGGGGGCTATGGGACACTGAAGCTTTCTTT.

Many counts were recorded for this clone. J is TRBJ1-5 and V is TRBV6-6; no clear D. This CDR3 comprises 15 residues. Looked up from germline, CDR1 is MNHNY and CDR2 is SVGAGI (reference sequence). V was pared by 0 bases and J by 6 bases, with 12 bases between. CDR3 nucleotide sequence: TGTGCCAGCAGTTACTCGAATTTGTCCCGTCAGCCCCAGCATTTT. It encodes CASSYSNLSRQPQHF.

This clone showed up many times. The chain employs TRBV30 and TRBJ2-1, with unresolved D. V was shortened by 3 bases and J by 5 bases, with 5 bases between the two germline ends. The CDR3 is 11 amino acids. The germline gives CDR1 GTSNPN, CDR2 SVGIG (reference sequence). CDR3 DNA sequence: TGTGCCTGGAGGAACAACAATGAGCAGTTCTTC. Translation: CAWRNNNEQFF.

Comment on this clone: A much larger clone is a single base away; this may be a read error. The V and J genes are TRBV6-2 or TRBV6-3 and TRBJ1-1; 8 bases match TRBD1. Germline V gives CDR1 MNHEY, CDR2 SVGEGT. The ends lost 6 bases at V and 1 base at J; junction bases unmatched: 4. The CDR3 spans 14 residues. DNA of the CDR3: TGTGCCAGCAGCTCAGGGACAGGGAACACTGAAGCTTTCTTT. Residues: CASSSGTGNTEAFF.

At least ten counts were recorded for this clone. The V call is TRBV6-1, the J call TRBJ1-6, with D tentatively TRBD1 (6 bases). Trimming cost V 6 bases and J 7 bases, with 10 bases left between them. Germline assignment: CDR1 MNHNS and CDR2 SASEGT. CDR3 length equals 13 residues. The CDR3 here is CASSRGGNSPLHF. CDR3 nucleotide sequence: TGTGCCAGCAGCCGAGGGGGGAATTCACCCCTCCACTTT.

In this sample, this clone turned up many times. J is TRBJ2-7 and V is TRBV4-2; no definite D call. Deletions cut 1 base from V and 2 bases from J, with 12 bases between. Germline values: CDR1 LGHNA, CDR2 YNFKEQ. The CDR3 extends over 15 amino acids. The CDR3 region is CASSQVMAATYEQYF. The CDR3, as DNA: TGTGCCAGCAGCCAAGTGATGGCGGCAACCTACGAGCAGTACTTC.

Many counts were recorded for this clone. This sequence joins TRBV10-3 and TRBJ2-2; D is perhaps TRBD2 (6 bases). V was trimmed by 4 bases and J by 7 bases, leaving 16 bases between them. CDR1 and CDR2 (germline): ENHRY, SYGVKD. The CDR3 has 15 residues. CDR3 sequence (DNA): TGTGCCATCAGTGCGTCCGGCGGGGTTGGCGGGGAGCTGTTTTTT. Its protein product is CAISASGGVGGELFF.

This clone was seen more than once but under ten times. The rearrangement links TRBV6-2 or TRBV6-3 to TRBJ2-7, with no clear D. Germline V CDR1 and CDR2: MNHEY, SVGEGT. The V end lost 2 bases, the J end lost 6 bases, and 11 bases lay between the germline ends. The CDR3 has 13 residues. CDR3 loop: CASSYGPEREQYF. Here the CDR3 DNA reads TGTGCCAGCAGTTACGGGCCCGAGCGCGAGCAGTACTTC.

This clone was seen many times. The CDR3 loop reads CASSQLPEGNTEAFF. The CDR3 bases are TGTGCCAGCTCACAACTTCCAGAGGGGAACACTGAAGCTTTCTTT. The gene calls are TRBV18 and TRBJ1-1; D not resolved. The CDR3 loop spans 15 amino acids. The V and J ends lost 4 bases and 1 base respectively, with 13 bases between them. Germline V gene data show CDR1 as KGHSH and CDR2 as LQKENI.

This clone appeared many times. V and J are TRBV18 and TRBJ1-3; D is unresolved. With 8 bases removed from V and 2 bases from J, the gap between germline ends came to 13 bases. The germline V gene encodes CDR1 KGHSH and CDR2 LQKENI. The CDR3 length is 14 residues. The CDR3 region has the DNA TGTGCCAGCACCCCGGGAGGGCCTGGAAACACCATATATTTT. Protein: CASTPGGPGNTIYF.

The genes are TRBV6-1 and TRBJ1-1; D not resolved. The ends were cut back, 6 bases at V and 0 bases at J, with 17 bases in the middle. In germline, CDR1 is MNHNS, CDR2 SASEGT. The CDR3 consists of 16 residues. Here the CDR3 reads CASSLILSFMNTEAFF. CDR3 DNA sequence: TGTGCCAGCAGCCTTATACTGTCCTTCATGAACACTGAAGCTTTCTTT.